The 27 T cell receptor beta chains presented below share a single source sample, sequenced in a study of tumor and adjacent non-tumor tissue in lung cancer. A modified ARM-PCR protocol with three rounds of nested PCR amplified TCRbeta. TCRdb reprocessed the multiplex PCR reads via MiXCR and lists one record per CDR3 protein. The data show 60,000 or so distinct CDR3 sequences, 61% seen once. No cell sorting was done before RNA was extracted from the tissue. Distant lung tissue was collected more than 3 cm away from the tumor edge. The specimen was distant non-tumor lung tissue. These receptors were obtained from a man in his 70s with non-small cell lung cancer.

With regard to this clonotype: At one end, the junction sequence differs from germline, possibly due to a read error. The CDR3 DNA follows: TGCAGCGGGAAGACAGGGACATATACGCAGTGTTTT. As protein: CSGKTGTYTQCF. V usage is TRBV29-1 and J usage is TRBJ2-3, with 7 bases fitting TRBD1. The germline V gene encodes CDR1 SQVTM and CDR2 ANQGSEA. The CDR3 covers 12 residues.

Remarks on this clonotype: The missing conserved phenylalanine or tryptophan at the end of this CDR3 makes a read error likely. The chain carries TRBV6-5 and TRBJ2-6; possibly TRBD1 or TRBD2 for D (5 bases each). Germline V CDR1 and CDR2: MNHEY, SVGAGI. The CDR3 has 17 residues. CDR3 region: CASSSIYWGIRANVLTL. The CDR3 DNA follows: TGTGCCAGCAGTTCCATATATTGGGGGATTAGGGCCAATGTCCTGACTTTG.

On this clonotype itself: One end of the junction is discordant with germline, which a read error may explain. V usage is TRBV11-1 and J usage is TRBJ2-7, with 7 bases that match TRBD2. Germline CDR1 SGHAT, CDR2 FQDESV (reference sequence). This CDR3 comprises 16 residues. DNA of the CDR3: TGTACCAGCAGCTTAGCGCGACTAGCAGACTCCTACGAGCAATATTTC. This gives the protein CTSSLARLADSYEQYF.

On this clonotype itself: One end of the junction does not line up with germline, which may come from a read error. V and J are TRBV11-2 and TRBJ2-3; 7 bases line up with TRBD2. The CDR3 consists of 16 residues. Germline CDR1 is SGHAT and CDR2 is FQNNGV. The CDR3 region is CASSLWEGERTDTQYF. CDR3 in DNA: TGTGCCAGTAGCTTATGGGAGGGCGAACGCACAGATACGCAGTATTTT. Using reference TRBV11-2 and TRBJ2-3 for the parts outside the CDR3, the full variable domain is EAGVAQSPRYKIIEKRQSVAFWCNPISGHATLYWYQQILGQGPKLLIQFQNNGVVDDSQLPKDRFSAERLKGVDSTLKIQPAKLEDSAVYLCASSLWEGERTDTQYFGPGTRLTVL.

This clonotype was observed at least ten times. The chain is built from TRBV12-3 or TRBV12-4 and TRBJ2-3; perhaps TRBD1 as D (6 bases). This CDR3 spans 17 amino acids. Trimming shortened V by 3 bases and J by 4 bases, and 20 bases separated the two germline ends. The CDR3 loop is CASSFPSGTTGADTQYF. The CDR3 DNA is TGTGCCAGCAGTTTCCCTTCCGGGACAACAGGTGCAGATACGCAGTATTTT.

The chain's CDR3 is CSPKGGSYNEQFF. The CDR3 bases are TGCAGTCCTAAAGGCGGGAGCTACAATGAGCAGTTCTTC. The chain recombines TRBV20-1 with TRBJ2-1; the match to TRBD2 covers 7 bases. The germline CDR1 and CDR2 sequences are DFQATT and SNEGSKA (reference sequence). With 8 bases clipped from V and 3 bases from J, the junction kept 7 bases outside the gene matches. This CDR3 spans 13 amino acids.

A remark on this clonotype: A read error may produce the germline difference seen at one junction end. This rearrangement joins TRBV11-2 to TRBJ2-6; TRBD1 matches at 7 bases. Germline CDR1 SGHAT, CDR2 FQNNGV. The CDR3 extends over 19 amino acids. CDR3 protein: CASSSPRGRGGTGANVLTF. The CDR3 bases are TGTGCCAGCAGCTCCCCGAGGGGAAGAGGGGGCACTGGGGCCAACGTCCTGACCTTC.

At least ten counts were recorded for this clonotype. CDR3 region: CASSYLAGSGANVLTF. DNA for the CDR3: TGTGCCAGCAGTTACCTGGCGGGCTCTGGGGCCAACGTCCTGACTTTC. The V gene is TRBV6-5, the J gene TRBJ2-6, with D possibly being TRBD2 (5 bases). The V end was cut by 2 bases, the J end by 0 bases, with 8 bases between. This CDR3 region has 16 residues. Germline CDR1 MNHEY, CDR2 SVGAGI.

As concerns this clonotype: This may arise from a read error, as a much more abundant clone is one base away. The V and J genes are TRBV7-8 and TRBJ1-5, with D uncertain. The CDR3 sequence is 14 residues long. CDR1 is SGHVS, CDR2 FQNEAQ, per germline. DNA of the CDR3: TGTGCCTGCAGCCCCCTCGGGGTGAATCAGCCCCAGCATTTT. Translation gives CACSPLGVNQPQHF.

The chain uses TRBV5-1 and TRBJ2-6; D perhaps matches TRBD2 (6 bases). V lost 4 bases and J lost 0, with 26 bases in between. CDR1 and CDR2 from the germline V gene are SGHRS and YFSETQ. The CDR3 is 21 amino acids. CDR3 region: CASSAGLSGRALSSGANVLTF. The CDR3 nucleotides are TGCGCCAGCAGCGCCGGACTATCGGGCCGAGCCTTAAGCTCTGGGGCCAACGTCCTGACTTTC.

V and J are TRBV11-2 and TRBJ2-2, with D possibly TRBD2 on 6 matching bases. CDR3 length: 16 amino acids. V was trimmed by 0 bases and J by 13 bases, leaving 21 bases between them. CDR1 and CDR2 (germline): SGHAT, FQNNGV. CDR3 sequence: CASSLDQLASAGRLFF. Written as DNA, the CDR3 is TGTGCCAGCAGCTTAGATCAACTAGCCTCGGCCGGGAGGCTGTTTTTT.

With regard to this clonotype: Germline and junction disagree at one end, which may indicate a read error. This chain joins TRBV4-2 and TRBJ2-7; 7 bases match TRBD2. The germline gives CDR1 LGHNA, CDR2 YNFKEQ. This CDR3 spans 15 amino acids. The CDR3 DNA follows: TGTACCAGCAGCCAAGTGTCTAGCGGACCCTACGATCAGTATTTC. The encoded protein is CTSSQVSSGPYDQYF.

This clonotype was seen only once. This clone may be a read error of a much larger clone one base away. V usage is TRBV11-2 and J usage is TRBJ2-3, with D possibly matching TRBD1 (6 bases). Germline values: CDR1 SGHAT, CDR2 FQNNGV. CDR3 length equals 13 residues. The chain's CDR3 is CASTPAWTDRQCF. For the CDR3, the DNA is TGTGCCAGCACCCCTGCGTGGACAGATAGGCAGTGTTTT.

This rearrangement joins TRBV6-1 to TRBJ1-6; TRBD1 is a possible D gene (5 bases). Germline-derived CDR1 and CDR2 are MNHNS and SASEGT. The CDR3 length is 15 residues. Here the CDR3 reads CVSSEGQEGHSPLHF. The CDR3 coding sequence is TGTGTTAGCAGTGAAGGACAAGAGGGGCATTCACCCCTCCACTTT.

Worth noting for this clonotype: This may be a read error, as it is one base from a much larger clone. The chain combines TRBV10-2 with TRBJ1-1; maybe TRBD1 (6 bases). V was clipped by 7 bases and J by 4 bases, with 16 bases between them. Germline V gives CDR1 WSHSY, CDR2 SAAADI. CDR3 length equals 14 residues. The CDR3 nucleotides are TGCGCCAGCAATGAAAAATCCAGGGGCACTGAAGCTTTCTTT. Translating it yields CASNEKSRGTEAFF.

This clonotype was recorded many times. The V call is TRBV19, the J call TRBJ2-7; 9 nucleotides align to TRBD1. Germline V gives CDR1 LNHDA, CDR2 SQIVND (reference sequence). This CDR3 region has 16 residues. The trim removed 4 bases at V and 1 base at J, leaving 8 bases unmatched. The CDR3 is CASSTRTGEGSYEQYF. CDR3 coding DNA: TGTGCCAGTAGTACCCGGACAGGGGAGGGATCCTACGAGCAGTACTTC. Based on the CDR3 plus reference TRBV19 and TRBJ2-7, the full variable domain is DGGITQSPKYLFRKEGQNVTLSCEQNLNHDAMYWYRQDPGQGLRLIYYSQIVNDFQKGDIAEGYSVSREKKESFPLTVTSAQKNPTAFYLCASSTRTGEGSYEQYFGPGTRLTVT.

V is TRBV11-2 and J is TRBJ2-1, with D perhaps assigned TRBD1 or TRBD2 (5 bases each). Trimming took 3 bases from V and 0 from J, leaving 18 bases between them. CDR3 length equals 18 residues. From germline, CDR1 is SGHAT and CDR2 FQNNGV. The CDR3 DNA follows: TGTGCCAGCAGCTTCAGGACCCCTGGGGGTGGCTCCTACAATGAGCAGTTCTTC. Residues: CASSFRTPGGGSYNEQFF.

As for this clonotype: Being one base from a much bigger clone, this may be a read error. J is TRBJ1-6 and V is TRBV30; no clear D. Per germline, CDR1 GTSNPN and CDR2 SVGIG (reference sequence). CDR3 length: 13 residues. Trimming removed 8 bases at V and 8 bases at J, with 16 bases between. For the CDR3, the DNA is TGTGCCCGGACCGTTCGCCCGGATTCACCCCTCCACTTT. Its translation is CARTVRPDSPLHF.

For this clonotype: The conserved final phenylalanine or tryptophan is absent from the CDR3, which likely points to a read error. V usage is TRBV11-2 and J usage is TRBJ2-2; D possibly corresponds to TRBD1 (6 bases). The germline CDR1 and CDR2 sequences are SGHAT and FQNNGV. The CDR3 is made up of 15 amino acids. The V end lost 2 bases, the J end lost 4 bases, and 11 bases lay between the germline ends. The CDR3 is CASSLTGFVTGELFY. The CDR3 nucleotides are TGTGCCAGCAGCTTAACAGGGTTTGTCACCGGGGAGCTGTTTTAT.

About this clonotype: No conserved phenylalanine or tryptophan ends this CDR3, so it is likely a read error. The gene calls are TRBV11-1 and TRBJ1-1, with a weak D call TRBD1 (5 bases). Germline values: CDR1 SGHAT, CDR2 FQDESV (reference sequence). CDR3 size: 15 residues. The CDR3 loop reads CANSARRGESTEAFV. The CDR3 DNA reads TGTGCCAACAGCGCCCGGCGGGGGGAGAGTACTGAAGCTTTCGTT.

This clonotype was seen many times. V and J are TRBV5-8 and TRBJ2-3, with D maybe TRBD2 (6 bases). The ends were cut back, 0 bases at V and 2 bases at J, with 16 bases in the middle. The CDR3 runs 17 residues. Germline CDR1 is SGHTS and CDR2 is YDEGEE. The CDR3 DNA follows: TGTGCCAGCAGCTTGGGGTCGGGACTCAAAAACACAGATACGCAGTATTTT. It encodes CASSLGSGLKNTDTQYF. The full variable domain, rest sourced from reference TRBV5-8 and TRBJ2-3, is EAGVTQSPTHLIKTRGQQATLRCSPISGHTSVYWYQQALGLGLQFLLWYDEGEERNRGNFPPRFSGRQFPNYSSELNVNALELEDSALYLCASSLGSGLKNTDTQYFGPGTRLTVL.

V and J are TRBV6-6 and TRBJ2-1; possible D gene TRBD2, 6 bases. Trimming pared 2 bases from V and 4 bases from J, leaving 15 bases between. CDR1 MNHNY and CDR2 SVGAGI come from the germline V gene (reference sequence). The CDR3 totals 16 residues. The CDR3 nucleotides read TGTGCCAGCAGTTACAACCTAGCGCCCAATTACAATGAGCAGTTCTTC. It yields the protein CASSYNLAPNYNEQFF.

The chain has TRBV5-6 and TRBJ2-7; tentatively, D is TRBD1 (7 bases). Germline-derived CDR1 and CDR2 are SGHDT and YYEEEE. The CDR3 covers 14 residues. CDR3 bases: TGTGCTAGCGGCTTGGACAGGTACTCCTACGAGCAGTACTTC. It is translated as CASGLDRYSYEQYF.

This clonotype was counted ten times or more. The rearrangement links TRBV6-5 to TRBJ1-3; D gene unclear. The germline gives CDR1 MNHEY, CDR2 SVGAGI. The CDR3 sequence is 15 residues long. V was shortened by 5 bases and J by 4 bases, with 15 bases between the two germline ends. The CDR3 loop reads CASSPRGRAGNTIYF. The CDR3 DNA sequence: TGTGCCAGCAGTCCCCGTGGTCGGGCCGGAAACACCATATATTTT.

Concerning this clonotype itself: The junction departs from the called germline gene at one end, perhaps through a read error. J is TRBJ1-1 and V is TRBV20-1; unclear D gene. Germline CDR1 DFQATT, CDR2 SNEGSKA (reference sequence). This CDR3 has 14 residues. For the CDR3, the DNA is TGCAGTGCTAGAGGGAGAGGTTGGGTCACTGAAGCTATCTTT. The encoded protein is CSARGRGWVTEAIF.

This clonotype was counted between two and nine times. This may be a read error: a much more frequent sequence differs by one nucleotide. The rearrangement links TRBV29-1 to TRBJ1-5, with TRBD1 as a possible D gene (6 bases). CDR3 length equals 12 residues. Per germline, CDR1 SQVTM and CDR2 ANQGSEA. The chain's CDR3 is CSVQTGNQPRHF. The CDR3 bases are TGCAGCGTACAGACAGGCAATCAGCCCCGGCATTTT.

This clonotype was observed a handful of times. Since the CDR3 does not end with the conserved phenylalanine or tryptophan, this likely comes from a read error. The CDR3 loop reads CASSLVTWNTEAFI. CDR3 coding DNA: TGTGCCAGTAGCTTAGTAACCTGGAACACTGAAGCTTTCATT. The chain couples TRBV11-2 to TRBJ1-1; D is ambiguous. The CDR3 has 14 residues. Germline V gene data show CDR1 as SGHAT and CDR2 as FQNNGV.